The clone carrying this T cell receptor (beta chain) was seen a few times. The entry originates in a study of identical twins. TCRdb reprocessed the 5' RACE reads via MiXCR and lists one record per CDR3 protein. The data contain approximately 1.8 million distinct CDR3 sequences, about 32% of them singletons. CDR1 is MGHDK, CDR2 SYGVNS, per germline. The CDR3 has 15 amino acids. The V and J ends lost 2 bases and 5 bases, in that order; junction bases with no gene match: 8. The chain recombines TRBV25-1 with TRBJ1-1, with 7 nucleotides matching TRBD1. This sequence was found in a newborn girl in good health. Material for sequencing was cord blood. The CDR3 loop reads CASSETTGLRTEAFF. In DNA form, the CDR3 reads TGTGCCAGCAGTGAAACGACAGGGCTTCGGACTGAAGCTTTCTTT.